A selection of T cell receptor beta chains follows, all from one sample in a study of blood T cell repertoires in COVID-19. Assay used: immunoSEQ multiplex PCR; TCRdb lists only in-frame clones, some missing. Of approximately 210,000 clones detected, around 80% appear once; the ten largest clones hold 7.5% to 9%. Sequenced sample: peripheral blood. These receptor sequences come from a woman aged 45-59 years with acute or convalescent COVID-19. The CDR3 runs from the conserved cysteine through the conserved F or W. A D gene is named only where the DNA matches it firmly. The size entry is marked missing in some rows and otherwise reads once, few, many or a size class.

TGTGCCAGTAGTATAGAGCTAGCGGGAGACTACGAGCAGTACTTC | CASSIELAGDYEQYF | - | TRBJ2-7 | TRBV19 | TRBD2
TGTGCCAGCAGCTTGCGGGGCGCCCCGAGGGCCGGGGAGCTGTTTTTT | CASSLRGAPRAGELFF | - | TRBJ2-2 | TRBV11-1 | -
TGCGCCAGCAGCCAAGATCTTGAAGCTAGCGGGGTACAAGAGACCCAGTACTTC | CASSQDLEASGVQETQYF | - | TRBJ2-5 | TRBV4-1 | TRBD2
TGTGCCAGCAGCTCCACAGGGGCCACCCCCTACGAGCAGTACTTC | CASSSTGATPYEQYF | - | TRBJ2-7 | TRBV5-8 | TRBD1
TGTGCCAGCAACAGTTTGGGTGGGAGTGGAGAGCAGTACTTC | CASNSLGGSGEQYF | once | TRBJ2-7 | TRBV28 | -
TGTGCCAACCCCGACTCGGGGGTAGGATACTTC | CANPDSGVGYF | - | TRBJ2-7 | TRBV21-1 | -
TGCGCCAGCAGCTTAACGGGACAGGGGGCAGGGACTGAAGCTTTCTTT | CASSLTGQGAGTEAFF | - | TRBJ1-1 | TRBV5-1 | TRBD1
TGCGCCAGCAGCTTGGGAGCGGTGAACGAGCAGTACTTC | CASSLGAVNEQYF | - | TRBJ2-7 | TRBV5-1 | -
TGTGCCACCAGTCACGTCCGGGGCACCGGGGAGCTGTTTTTT | CATSHVRGTGELFF | - | TRBJ2-2 | TRBV24-1 | -
TGCGCCAGCAGCTGGGCGACAGGGGCCTACGAGCAGTACTTC | CASSWATGAYEQYF | few | TRBJ2-7 | TRBV5-1 | TRBD1
TGTGCCAGCAGTTATAGCGGGACCTCCTACAATGAGCAGTTCTTC | CASSYSGTSYNEQFF | - | TRBJ2-1 | TRBV7-2 | TRBD2
TGTGCCACCAGTGATTTGCCGGGCAGGGAAGAGACCCAGTACTTC | CATSDLPGREETQYF | - | TRBJ2-5 | TRBV24-1 | -
TGTGCCAGCTCACCAGAGGCTAGCAGGGAGCTGTTTTTT | CASSPEASRELFF | - | TRBJ2-2 | TRBV18 | -
TGTGCCAGCAGCTTAGCATTCCAGTACCAAGAGACCCAGTACTTC | CASSLAFQYQETQYF | - | TRBJ2-5 | TRBV7-8 | -
TGTGCCAGCAGTGACCTGGGACAGACAAACATTCAGTACTTC | CASSDLGQTNIQYF | once | TRBJ2-4 | TRBV6-1 | TRBD1
TGTGCCAGCAGCCTACCGGGACTAGCGGGCCAAAAAGGGTTCTTC | CASSLPGLAGQKGFF | - | TRBJ2-1 | TRBV6-6 | TRBD2
TGTGCCAGCCTCACAACGCGGAGCACAGATACGCAGTATTTT | CASLTTRSTDTQYF | - | TRBJ2-3 | TRBV2 | -
TGTGCCAGCAGCTTGGAGTCTAGCGAGGGAAACATTCAGTACTTC | CASSLESSEGNIQYF | - | TRBJ2-4 | TRBV5-8 | -
TGTGCCAGCAGCTTAATGGCCAGGGCGGGGGAGACCCAGTACTTC | CASSLMARAGETQYF | - | TRBJ2-5 | TRBV11-2 | -
TGTGCCAGCAGTTTTCGGACAGCATACTACAATGAGCAGTTCTTC | CASSFRTAYYNEQFF | once | TRBJ2-1 | TRBV27 | -
TGTGCCAGCAGGAGAGGAGGGAGCCAGATCTACGAGCAGTACTTC | CASRRGGSQIYEQYF | - | TRBJ2-7 | TRBV28 | -
TGTGCCACCAGCAGAGGACAGGGAACGGGGAATGAGCAGTTCTTC | CATSRGQGTGNEQFF | once | TRBJ2-1 | TRBV15 | TRBD1
TGTGCCAGCAGCCTAAGCCGGGGGGGATCCGAGCAGTACTTC | CASSLSRGGSEQYF | - | TRBJ2-7 | TRBV11-2 | TRBD2
TGTGCCAGCAGTCTACAGGGCTTGAACACTGAAGCTTTCTTT | CASSLQGLNTEAFF | - | TRBJ1-1 | TRBV6-5 | -
TGTGCCAGTAGTTTCGGGACTAGCGTGCCGACGTCGCTTCCCTACGAGCAGTACTTC | CASSFGTSVPTSLPYEQYF | - | TRBJ2-7 | TRBV19 | TRBD2
TGTGCCAGCAGCCCCCGGGACAGAACCACCGGGGAGCTGTTTTTT | CASSPRDRTTGELFF | - | TRBJ2-2 | TRBV5-4 | TRBD1
TGTGCCAGCAGCGGACAGGGGGCGCCCACCGGGGAGCTGTTTTTT | CASSGQGAPTGELFF | - | TRBJ2-2 | TRBV5-4 | TRBD1
TGTGCCAGCAGCTTGAGGGAGGACTATGGCTACACCTTC | CASSLREDYGYTF | - | TRBJ1-2 | TRBV5-8 | -
TGTGCCAGTAGTATAGGTGGATCCTCAGGGACCTACGAGCAGTACTTC | CASSIGGSSGTYEQYF | - | TRBJ2-7 | TRBV19 | -
TGTGCCAGCAGCCCACTTACCGCGGGGGAAGGGGGTGAAAAACTGTTTTTT | CASSPLTAGEGGEKLFF | - | TRBJ1-4 | TRBV7-8 | -
TGTGCCAGCAGCGTTTCGGAGGGTGAGCAGTACTTC | CASSVSEGEQYF | - | TRBJ2-7 | TRBV7-2 | -
TGTGCCAGCAGGTCTCGGGCCGGGGAGCTGTTTTTT | CASRSRAGELFF | - | TRBJ2-2 | TRBV7-9 | -
TGTGCCAGCAGACTAGCGGGAGGGCATTACGAGCAGTACTTC | CASRLAGGHYEQYF | - | TRBJ2-7 | TRBV14 | TRBD2
TGTGCCAGCAGCCTAGCGGGAGGGCCGTATGAGCAGTTCTTC | CASSLAGGPYEQFF | once | TRBJ2-1 | TRBV6-4 | TRBD2
TGTGCCAGCAGCGCCTCGAGCTCTGGGGCCAACGTCCTGACTTTC | CASSASSSGANVLTF | - | TRBJ2-6 | TRBV9 | -
TGTGCCACCAGCAGAGGGGCTCTAGGTCAGCGGGAGGGCCGAGGGAGCACAGATACGCAGTATTTT | CATSRGALGQREGRGSTDTQYF | - | TRBJ2-3 | TRBV15 | TRBD2
TGCAGTGCAAGTAAGCGGGGCTATGGCTACACCTTC | CSASKRGYGYTF | - | TRBJ1-2 | TRBV20-1 | -
TGTGCCAGCAGCCCGGCCGGGAGGGGGACTGAAGCTTTCTTT | CASSPAGRGTEAFF | - | TRBJ1-1 | TRBV5-6 | -
TGTGCCAGCAGCTTAGCGACAGGGGGGGCCTACGAGCAGTACTTC | CASSLATGGAYEQYF | - | TRBJ2-7 | TRBV11-2 | TRBD1
TGTGCCAGTAGTATTAGGACAGACCGTTACGAGCAGTACTTC | CASSIRTDRYEQYF | - | TRBJ2-7 | TRBV19 | -
TGCGCCAGCAGCCCGGACAGGGAGAATGAGCAGTTCTTC | CASSPDRENEQFF | - | TRBJ2-1 | TRBV5-1 | TRBD1
TGTGCCAGCAGCTATCCGGGACAGGGGGAATATAGCAATCAGCCCCAGCATTTT | CASSYPGQGEYSNQPQHF | - | TRBJ1-5 | TRBV7-6 | TRBD1
TGTGCCACCAGTGATGGACTAGCGGGAGGACACTACAATGAGCAGTTCTTC | CATSDGLAGGHYNEQFF | few | TRBJ2-1 | TRBV24-1 | TRBD2
TGTGCCAGCAGGACAGGGGGGAGAAACACCATATATTTT | CASRTGGRNTIYF | - | TRBJ1-3 | TRBV6-5 | TRBD1
TGTGCCAGCAGCTTAGGTCCCCAGCGGGGCCCCTACAATGAGCAGTTCTTC | CASSLGPQRGPYNEQFF | - | TRBJ2-1 | TRBV13 | TRBD2
TGTGCCAGCAGCTTAAGGCAGGTCCATCTAGCGGCTAGCTCCTACGAGCAGTACTTC | CASSLRQVHLAASSYEQYF | - | TRBJ2-7 | TRBV7-2 | TRBD2
TGTGCCAGTAGTATTCACAGGGGACTAGCGGGCCCCTTCTCCTACGAGCAGTACTTC | CASSIHRGLAGPFSYEQYF | - | TRBJ2-7 | TRBV19 | TRBD2
TGTGCCAGCAGTTTCCTCAATCAGCCCCAGCATTTT | CASSFLNQPQHF | - | TRBJ1-5 | TRBV28 | -